This paragraph covers one T cell receptor (beta chain) sequence. This clonotype was picked up a small number of times. This clone's antigen is unknown. At one end the junction does not follow the germline gene, possibly because of a read error. This specimen belongs to a study of HIV-infected children after antiretroviral therapy interruption (dated by TCRdb to about 2019). About the investigation overall: All eight included children had a CD4+ count above 500 and a viral load below 50 copies/ml, with four on planned treatment interruption and four on continuous treatment. A median age of approximately 9.1 years was recorded in the interruption group, and a median age of 8 years was recorded in the continuous treatment group. Most participating children had recorded exposure to EBV and CMV. In the interruption arm, samples were obtained at week 0, week 12, end of interruption (week 24 or 48), and about 3 years after study end. Continuous-treatment samples were analyzed from corresponding weeks 0, 48 and 150. Alongside measurements of thymic output, TCR repertoires of children on planned treatment interruption were compared with TCR repertoires of children on continuous antiretroviral treatment. Paper-wide results and their limitations: Minor non-naive CD45RA+ populations, such as EMRA or stem memory cells, might be present among the sorted CD45RA+ naive cells. In naive CD4+ repertoires of PTI patients, reduced CDR3 sharing between time points was observed after interruption began, whereas many sequences were found to be shared between end of interruption and 3 years later. The low number of patients is regarded as a limitation, and the data should be interpreted with caution. An increase in the naive CD4+ Gini coefficient was observed by the end of treatment interruption, suggesting clonal expansion, and a return to baseline was observed by 3 years.

Read against the paper, the sample's treatment or condition label means: PENTA 11 planned treatment interruption arm or continuous ART arm. The participants were children from the United Kingdom between 2 and 15 years old who had been on ART with at least three drugs for 24 weeks or longer. Cryopreserved PBMCs containing at least 5 million viable cells were required, and a few candidate patients were excluded because of low viable PBMC yield. Naive CD4+ CD45RA+ CD45RO- T cells were FACS-sorted from thawed PBMCs on a FACSAria III cell sorter. After sorting, cells were fixed, and RNA was extracted with the RNeasy FFPE kit and then with the RNeasy Micro kit. Receptors were amplified or captured by 3' RACE. TCR libraries were constructed from RNA with a 3' RACE protocol that used unique molecular identifiers to correct for PCR amplification bias. Up to about 12 amplicon libraries were pooled and sequenced on an Illumina MiSeq with v2 2x250 paired-end chemistry. As for the original processing: Reads were processed with Decombinator to assign V and J genes and CDR3, with barcode-based error and PCR bias correction. Before the Gini coefficient was calculated with the R ineq package, repertoires were subsampled to the same depth. CDR3 similarity was assessed with GLIPH, Hamming distance and a shared triplet metric. TCRdb reworked the public reads: Q25 trimming with fastp, MiXCR clone assembly, productive beta chains retained. Every entry covers one CDR3 protein and lists the most common genes and DNA from its rows. These V and J calls are TCRdb output, not the study's own analysis. In this sample the table shows some 16,000 distinct CDR3 sequences, 3% to 3.5% of which occur a single time. The ten largest account for about 4.8% of the sample.

CDR1 and CDR2 are drawn from the germline V gene (reference sequence): LNHDA, SQIVND. Taken from cysteine to phenylalanine, the CDR3 has 14 residues. Kept here is only the CDR3 DNA, which spans 42 bases and is read in frame from base 1. The sequencing here drew on CD45RA+ CD4+ T cells from PBMCs, taken from a donor given antiretroviral therapy, either interrupted or continuous. The cell subset or site tag for this specimen amounts to: naive CD4+ CD45RA+ CD45RO- T cells. The chain links TRBV19 with TRBJ1-4; TRBD1 is a weak D gene call, 5 bases matching. The TCR sequence derives from a child aged 2 to 17 with HIV. In nucleotides, the sequence is TGTGCCAGCAGTATTGGACAATCCAACGAAAGATTATTTTTC. This gives the protein CASSIGQSNERLFF.